The rows below give T cell receptor beta chains drawn from one sample of a study of brain T cells in children with intractable seizures. TCRdb's copy holds only in-frame clones and misses some; the assay was immunoSEQ multiplex PCR. The table has approximately 330,000 clones, over 85% seen once. The material sequenced was peripheral blood, taken more than 4 months after surgery. The receptors derive from a boy less than two years old with tuberous sclerosis and intractable seizures. Both conserved end residues are part of each CDR3. A D gene is named only where the DNA matches it firmly. Rows give clone size only sometimes, using once, few, many, or a class for an expanded clone.

size | J | D | V | CDR3 | DNA
- | TRBJ2-1 | TRBD2 | TRBV18 | CASSPPGLAGGNEQFF | TGTGCCAGCTCACCACCGGGACTAGCGGGGGGGAATGAGCAGTTCTTC
- | TRBJ2-3 | - | TRBV7-9 | CASSSRERPGASTDTQYF | TGTGCCAGCAGCTCCCGGGAGAGGCCAGGGGCAAGCACAGATACGCAGTATTTT
few | TRBJ2-5 | - | TRBV6-5 | CASQRADPQETQYF | TGTGCCAGTCAGAGGGCGGACCCACAAGAGACCCAGTACTTC
- | TRBJ2-7 | TRBD1 | TRBV6-7 | CASSYDRGPSYEQYF | TGTGCCAGCAGTTACGACAGGGGGCCTTCCTACGAGCAGTACTTC
- | TRBJ1-4 | - | TRBV6-5 | CASSYGDAREKLFF | TGTGCCAGCAGTTACGGGGACGCGAGGGAAAAACTGTTTTTT
- | TRBJ2-1 | - | TRBV4-1 | CASSQDGGVGPYNEQFF | TGCGCCAGCAGCCAAGATGGCGGAGTGGGGCCCTACAATGAGCAGTTCTTC
- | TRBJ2-5 | TRBD2 | TRBV18 | CASSPPVSELTRLAGVLGETQYF | TGTGCCAGCTCACCACCGGTGTCAGAATTAACGAGACTAGCGGGAGTCCTGGGGGAGACCCAGTACTTC
- | TRBJ1-3 | TRBD1 | TRBV7-8 | CASRNRGPGNTIYF | TGTGCCAGCAGAAACAGGGGACCTGGAAACACCATATATTTT
once | TRBJ2-2 | - | TRBV5-1 | CASSLNSGSGELFF | TGCGCCAGCAGCTTGAACAGCGGGTCCGGGGAGCTGTTTTTT
- | TRBJ2-3 | - | TRBV9 | CASSVSGSTDTQYF | TGTGCCAGCAGCGTAAGCGGGAGCACAGATACGCAGTATTTT
once | TRBJ2-2 | TRBD2 | TRBV19 | CASSGLAGVTGELFF | TGTGCCAGTAGCGGACTAGCGGGAGTCACCGGGGAGCTGTTTTTT
once | TRBJ1-2 | - | TRBV4-1 | CASSQGAGGDYGYTF | TGCGCCAGCAGCCAAGGGGCTGGGGGGGACTATGGCTACACCTTC
- | TRBJ2-3 | - | TRBV27 | CASSLRTPNRYSQYF | TGTGCCAGCAGTCTGAGGACTCCGAATAGGTACTCGCAGTATTTT
- | TRBJ2-2 | TRBD1 | TRBV2 | CASSRRGQGSSNTGELFF | TGTGCCAGCAGTCGTCGAGGACAGGGGAGCTCGAACACCGGGGAGCTGTTTTTT
- | TRBJ2-3 | TRBD1 | TRBV11-3 | CASSLVGGPGLDTQYF | TGTGCCAGCAGCTTAGTAGGGGGCCCTGGCCTCGATACGCAGTATTTT
once | TRBJ2-5 | - | TRBV13 | CASSYRWDLEETQYF | TGTGCCAGCAGCTACCGGTGGGATTTGGAAGAGACCCAGTACTTC
- | TRBJ1-1 | - | TRBV29-1 | CSVGRDLLENTEAFF | TGCAGCGTTGGTAGGGACCTCCTGGAGAACACTGAAGCTTTCTTT
- | TRBJ2-7 | - | TRBV19 | CASSIDYEQYF | TGTGCCAGTAGTATCGACTACGAGCAGTACTTC
once | TRBJ1-6 | - | TRBV19 | CASADRSNSPLHF | TGTGCCAGTGCGGACAGATCCAATTCACCCCTCCACTTT
- | TRBJ2-1 | - | TRBV7-9 | CASSFGEQFF | TGTGCCAGCAGCTTCGGGGAGCAGTTCTTC
few | TRBJ1-3 | - | TRBV4-1 | CASSQEGGSSGNTIYF | TGCGCCAGCAGCCAAGAAGGCGGCAGCTCTGGAAACACCATATATTTT
- | TRBJ2-7 | TRBD1 | TRBV6-6 | CASSVSGTGNYEQYF | TGTGCCAGCAGTGTCTCCGGGACAGGGAACTACGAGCAGTACTTC
- | TRBJ2-1 | TRBD1 | TRBV9 | CASSVWTGAYNEQFF | TGTGCCAGCAGCGTGTGGACAGGCGCCTACAATGAGCAGTTCTTC
- | TRBJ1-4 | TRBD1 | TRBV18 | CASSYYSTGQLNEKLFF | TGTGCCAGCTCCTACTACTCTACGGGACAGCTTAATGAAAAACTGTTTTTT
- | TRBJ1-3 | - | TRBV25-1 | CASIGISGNTIYF | TGTGCCAGCATCGGTATCTCTGGAAACACCATATATTTT
- | TRBJ1-1 | - | TRBV10-3 | CAISGYGLNTEAFF | TGTGCCATCAGTGGGTATGGTCTGAACACTGAAGCTTTCTTT
- | TRBJ2-5 | - | TRBV7-9 | CASSPDRETQYF | TGTGCCAGCAGCCCGGACAGAGAGACCCAGTACTTC
- | TRBJ1-1 | - | TRBV24-1 | CATYGTPAFF | TGTGCCACCTACGGGACACCCGCTTTCTTT
- | TRBJ2-5 | TRBD2 | TRBV4-1 | CASSQVGLASRETQYF | TGCGCCAGCAGCCAAGTGGGACTAGCGTCAAGGGAGACCCAGTACTTC
- | TRBJ1-2 | TRBD1 | TRBV30 | CAWSETGRDGYTF | TGTGCCTGGAGTGAGACAGGGAGGGATGGCTACACCTTC
- | TRBJ2-3 | - | TRBV9 | CASGLSSTDTQYF | TGTGCCAGCGGGTTAAGCAGCACAGATACGCAGTATTTT
once | TRBJ2-2 | TRBD1 | TRBV7-9 | CASSLDRRNTGELFF | TGTGCCAGCAGCTTGGACAGGAGGAACACCGGGGAGCTGTTTTTT
- | TRBJ2-1 | - | TRBV6-5 | CASSFVRTTNEQFF | TGTGCCAGCAGTTTCGTTAGGACAACCAATGAGCAGTTCTTC